This paragraph covers one T cell receptor (beta chain) sequence. Its antigen remains unknown. It was with 60 Vbeta and 13 Jbeta primers that the PCR ran. Libraries were prepared by immunoSEQ multiplex PCR; TCRdb keeps only in-frame clonotypes and omits some of them. Of 150,000 to 200,000 clones listed, more than 65% were seen once; the top ten hold roughly 1.4%. The sample comes from a study of cytomegalovirus exposure and HLA in healthy donors. For the study at large: Genotyping of some 390 donors showed that over 80% belonged to the Caucasian-associated ancestry cluster. Study observations and caveats: A later analysis linked a missense variant in DCLRE1C to the trimming of TCR beta V and J genes. Another analysis was done later, and it associated approximately 17,000 TCR beta sequences with HLA alleles at 0.05 false discovery rate. What a later analysis showed was that several of the most significant clusters appeared linked to common viral pathogens.

Sample: PBMCs. This clonotype originated in a girl between 10 and 17 years old in good health and CMV-seropositive.

CDR3 loop: CASSGRTVSPEAFF. As DNA, the CDR3 is TGTGCCAGCAGCGGTCGGACAGTTAGCCCTGAAGCTTTCTTT. V gene TRBV11-3 combines with J gene TRBJ1-1; the D gene is possibly TRBD1 (6 bases). This CDR3 spans 14 amino acids. Deletions cut 5 bases from V and 6 bases from J, with 16 bases between. CDR1 is SGHNT and CDR2 is YENEEA in the germline V gene.